This TCR beta chain is drawn from a study of CD8+ T cells in alopecia areata. The V and J ends lost 7 bases and 7 bases, in that order; junction bases with no gene match: 18. Germline V gene lookup returns CDR1 SQVTM and CDR2 ANQGSEA. The CDR3 runs 16 residues. This sample's treatment: oral pan-JAK inhibitor, 5-10 mg twice daily. Study-wide points: Across lesional scalp, and particularly alopecia totalis/universalis, clonality surpassed that of normal scalp. There were many expanded lesional clones persisting in scalp and blood during tofacitinib. The study found TCR sharing across patients less clear than in mice, possibly for HLA reasons.

This clone turned up a few times. The antigen is not known. Investigators isolated RNA and reverse transcribed it into cDNA to act as the sequencing template. TCRdb keeps only in-frame clones here, not all; method: immunoSEQ multiplex PCR. The table has approximately 300,000 clones, 58% seen once. Specimen: CD4+ T cells sorted from blood, collected at week 24, from a patient treated with tofacitinib. The TCR sequence derives from a human donor with alopecia areata. The chain combines TRBV29-1 with TRBJ2-1; 8 nucleotides match TRBD1. The CDR3 DNA is TGCAGCGCCACAACTATCCAGGGGGCGCGATGGAATGAGCAGTTCTTC. It translates to CSATTIQGARWNEQFF.